The TCR beta chain under discussion was sequenced for a study of a mutant IDH1 vaccine in newly diagnosed glioma. About the study: The first vaccination came 4-6 weeks after radiotherapy alone, or with temozolomide cycles. Visit timing is recorded as week 35 for V12 and week 47 for V13.

Specified time point: week 47, end of study. With topical imiquimod, each dose of the vaccine consisted of 300 ug of mutant IDH1 20-mer peptide. This clone was found a few times. Its antigen is unknown. CDR1 and CDR2 (germline): SGHRS, YFSETQ. The ends were cut back, 1 base at V and 1 base at J, with 6 bases in the middle. The length of the CDR3 is 15 residues. Profiling relied on immunoSEQ multiplex PCR, and the TCRdb table lists in-frame clones only, not all of them. The table shows 45,000 to 65,000 clones, with roughly two thirds occurring only once. The clonotype originates from a middle-aged man with glioma. Some clones in this sample may be carry-over from other donors' samples. V and J are TRBV5-1 and TRBJ2-6; D is perhaps TRBD1 (5 bases). This specimen was peripheral blood mononuclear cells (PBMCs), taken from a glioma patient whose treatment included an IDH1 peptide vaccine. CDR3 coding DNA: TGCGCCAGCAGCTTGAGACAGTCTGGGGCCAACGTCCTGACTTTC. Its protein is CASSLRQSGANVLTF.